A single sample gave rise to the 9 T cell receptor beta chains below, sequenced in a study of CD8+ T cells in alopecia areata (dated by TCRdb to the late 2010s). Library prep was done by the immunoSEQ multiplex PCR assay. RNA was extracted from all samples and reverse transcribed into cDNA as template for TCR sequencing. TCRdb carries this immuneACCESS record with in-frame sequences only. Its versions omit some clonotypes, under half of them owing to an unresolved V gene in the studies checked, with the rest unexplained. The sample profile shows about 76,000 clones; about 30% of them were found once. The ten most abundant clones make up 14% to 15% of the sample. The time point label on this specimen signifies: about four weeks on oral tofacitinib. In the paper's terms, the treatment or condition label means: oral pan-JAK inhibitor, 5-10 mg twice daily. The sample was CD8+ T cells sorted from blood, taken at week 4, from a patient treated with tofacitinib. These receptors were taken from a human donor with alopecia areata.

This chain joins TRBV29-1 and TRBJ2-1, with D possibly matching TRBD2 (5 bases). This CDR3 spans 17 amino acids. V was clipped by 3 bases and J by 0 bases, with 18 bases between them. Germline V lookup: CDR1 SQVTM, CDR2 ANQGSEA. CDR3 DNA sequence: TGCAGCGTTGAGGATTTTGAGGGTAAGGGCTCCTACAATGAGCAGTTCTTC. Protein product: CSVEDFEGKGSYNEQFF.

This clone has only a few counts. For the CDR3, the DNA is TGCAGCGTGGGGGACAGGGACGAGCAGTACTTC. Translating it yields CSVGDRDEQYF. This sequence joins TRBV29-1 and TRBJ2-7; TRBD1 agrees at 9 bases. Germline loops: CDR1 SQVTM, CDR2 ANQGSEA. There are 11 residues in the CDR3. V gave up 6 bases and J gave up 5 bases; unmatched junction bases: 2.

Note on this clone: A far bigger clonotype differs at one base, so this is likely a read error. The chain links TRBV10-3 to TRBJ2-3, with 12 bases lining up with TRBD2. This CDR3 comprises 16 residues. Trimming took 10 bases from V and 6 from J; bases not matched to a gene: 14. Per germline, CDR1 ENHRY and CDR2 SYGVKD. CDR3 loop: CASTDTASGRADTQYF. The DNA of the CDR3 is TGTGCCAGCACCGACACCGCTAGCGGGAGGGCGGATACGCAGTATTTT.

This chain connects TRBV29-1 to TRBJ1-2; D not resolved. The V gene's germline CDR1 is SQVTM and CDR2 ANQGSEA. Trimming left V 5 bases short and J 8 bases short, with 6 bases between. The CDR3 is made up of 9 amino acids. The DNA for the CDR3 is TGCAGCGTTAGTAGCGGCTACACCTTC. This gives the protein CSVSSGYTF.

The genes are TRBV29-1 and TRBJ1-3; D is undetermined. Germline assignment: CDR1 SQVTM and CDR2 ANQGSEA. Trimming left V 4 bases short and J 3 bases short, with 19 bases between. This CDR3 is 16 amino acids long. In nucleotides, the CDR3 is TGCAGCGTTGTGGCGGCACCCGCGAGTGGTGGAAACACCATATATTTT. Translation: CSVVAAPASGGNTIYF.

The J gene is TRBJ1-1, the V gene TRBV6-6; the D is unclear. The germline CDR1 and CDR2 sequences are MNHNY and SVGAGI (reference sequence). This CDR3 has 13 residues. Trimming removed 10 bases from V and 4 bases from J, with 16 bases in between. This CDR3 is CATEGEGGTEAFF. The CDR3 nucleotides read TGTGCCACCGAAGGAGAGGGCGGCACTGAAGCTTTCTTT.

This clone was picked up a small number of times. The chain links TRBV19 to TRBJ2-7, with unresolved D. Germline V CDR1 and CDR2: LNHDA, SQIVND (reference sequence). The CDR3 sequence is 13 residues long. V lost 3 bases and J 6 bases, leaving 12 bases between the germline ends. CDR3 coding DNA: TGTGCCAGTAGTATTGTGGCCGCGAGCGAGCAGTACTTC. Residues: CASSIVAASEQYF.

V usage is TRBV4-1 and J usage is TRBJ2-7; D tentatively reads TRBD1 or TRBD2 (5 bases each). The V and J ends lost 0 bases and 6 bases respectively, with 6 bases between them. CDR1 and CDR2 (germline): MGHRA, YSYEKL. The CDR3 runs 12 residues. This chain's CDR3 is CASSQDGGEQYF. The CDR3 nucleotides read TGCGCCAGCAGCCAAGATGGGGGCGAGCAGTACTTC.

This chain connects TRBV29-1 to TRBJ2-5, with D perhaps TRBD2 (6 bases). Trimming cost V 7 bases and J 4 bases, with 13 bases left between them. This CDR3 spans 12 amino acids. Germline CDR1 is SQVTM and CDR2 is ANQGSEA. CDR3 DNA: TGCAGCGCTCCCGTGGGGGGAGAGACCCAGTACTTC. Translated: CSAPVGGETQYF.